These T cell receptor beta chains were read from a single sample in a study of blood T cell repertoires in COVID-19. The data were produced by immunoSEQ multiplex PCR, yet TCRdb's version contains in-frame clones alone and is incomplete. The sample lists about 240,000 clones; about 85% were seen once. The sequenced material came from peripheral blood. These receptors came from a man aged 55-75 years who had recovered from COVID-19. Both conserved end residues are part of each CDR3. The D gene is left open where the match is weak. Not every row has a clone size; where given, it reads once, few, many or a size class.

v_gene: TRBV18; j_gene: TRBJ2-7; abundance: -; d_gene: -; CDR3aa: CASSSNSAYEQYF; CDR3nt: TGTGCCAGCTCATCAAATTCAGCCTACGAGCAGTACTTC
v_gene: TRBV5-1; j_gene: TRBJ1-1; abundance: -; d_gene: -; CDR3aa: CASSSANMNTEAFF; CDR3nt: TGCGCCAGCAGCTCAGCGAACATGAACACTGAAGCTTTCTTT
v_gene: TRBV6-5; j_gene: TRBJ2-2; abundance: -; d_gene: -; CDR3aa: CASSSLQGSGELFF; CDR3nt: TGTGCCAGCAGTTCCCTGCAGGGCTCCGGGGAGCTGTTTTTT
v_gene: TRBV11-2; j_gene: TRBJ2-1; abundance: -; d_gene: TRBD1; CDR3aa: CASSPGQGSYNEQFF; CDR3nt: TGTGCCAGCAGCCCGGGACAGGGGTCCTACAATGAGCAGTTCTTC
v_gene: TRBV11-2; j_gene: TRBJ2-1; abundance: -; d_gene: -; CDR3aa: CASSHGRGRVYNEQFF; CDR3nt: TGTGCCAGCAGCCACGGGCGGGGCAGGGTCTACAATGAGCAGTTCTTC
v_gene: TRBV29-1; j_gene: TRBJ2-3; abundance: -; d_gene: TRBD2; CDR3aa: CSAGGTSAPDTQYF; CDR3nt: TGCAGCGCCGGAGGGACTAGCGCTCCAGATACGCAGTATTTT
v_gene: TRBV4-2; j_gene: TRBJ1-2; abundance: few; d_gene: -; CDR3aa: CASSQQMGGYTF; CDR3nt: TGTGCCAGCAGCCAACAGATGGGCGGCTACACCTTC
v_gene: TRBV9; j_gene: TRBJ2-1; abundance: -; d_gene: -; CDR3aa: CASSPRGLSTTIEQFF; CDR3nt: TGTGCCAGCAGCCCCCGGGGACTTTCCACGACTATTGAGCAGTTCTTC
v_gene: TRBV19; j_gene: TRBJ2-3; abundance: -; d_gene: -; CDR3aa: CASSFRRAEQYF; CDR3nt: TGTGCCAGTAGTTTTAGGAGGGCCGAGCAGTATTTT
v_gene: TRBV21-1; j_gene: TRBJ2-5; abundance: -; d_gene: -; CDR3aa: CASSKRDGTEERGETQYF; CDR3nt: TGTGCCAGCAGCAAGCGGGATGGGACTGAAGAGAGGGGAGAGACCCAGTACTTC
v_gene: TRBV6-6; j_gene: TRBJ1-5; abundance: once; d_gene: -; CDR3aa: CASSYGRSNRVQPQHF; CDR3nt: TGTGCCAGCAGTTACGGTCGGTCAAACAGGGTACAGCCCCAGCATTTT
v_gene: TRBV24-1; j_gene: TRBJ2-1; abundance: -; d_gene: TRBD2; CDR3aa: CATSDPRGYDEQFF; CDR3nt: TGTGCCACCAGTGATCCGCGGGGGTACGATGAGCAGTTCTTC
v_gene: TRBV10-3; j_gene: TRBJ2-3; abundance: -; d_gene: -; CDR3aa: CAIREFSQGVTDTQYF; CDR3nt: TGTGCCATCAGGGAGTTTTCACAGGGCGTCACAGATACGCAGTATTTT